Sequencing of this T cell receptor (beta chain) was carried out in a study of T cell changes during pregnancy in multiple sclerosis. Some clones are missing from TCRdb's copy, which holds only in-frame ones; the method was immunoSEQ multiplex PCR. The table records tens of thousands of clones, about 92% of them present only once. V was shortened by 5 bases and J by 5 bases, with 12 bases between the two germline ends. The CDR3 is 13 amino acids. The germline V gene has CDR1 MNHEY and CDR2 SVGAGI. J is TRBJ1-2 and V is TRBV6-5; weak D call: TRBD1 (5 bases). The source of this sequence is a female donor with multiple sclerosis, enrolled in a pregnancy study. Sequenced material: peripheral blood, taken after pregnancy. The CDR3 region has the DNA TGTGCCAGCAGTAGGGGAATGGCGTATGGCTACACCTTC. Translation gives CASSRGMAYGYTF.